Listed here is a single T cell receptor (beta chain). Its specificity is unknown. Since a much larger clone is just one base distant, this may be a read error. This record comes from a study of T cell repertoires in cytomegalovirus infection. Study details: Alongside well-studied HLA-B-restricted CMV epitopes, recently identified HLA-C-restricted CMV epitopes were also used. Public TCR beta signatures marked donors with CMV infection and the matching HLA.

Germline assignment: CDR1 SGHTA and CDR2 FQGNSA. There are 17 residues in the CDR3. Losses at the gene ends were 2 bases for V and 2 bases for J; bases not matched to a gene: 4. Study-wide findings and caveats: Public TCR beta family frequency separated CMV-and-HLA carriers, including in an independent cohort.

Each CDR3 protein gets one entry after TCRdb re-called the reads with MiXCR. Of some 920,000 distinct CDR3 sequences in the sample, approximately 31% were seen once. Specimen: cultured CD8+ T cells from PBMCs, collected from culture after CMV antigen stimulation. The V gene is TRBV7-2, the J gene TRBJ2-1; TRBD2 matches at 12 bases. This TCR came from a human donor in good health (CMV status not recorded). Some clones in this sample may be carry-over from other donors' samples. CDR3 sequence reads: CASSLLGLAGTYNEQFF. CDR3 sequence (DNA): TGTGCCAGCAGCTTATTAGGACTAGCGGGGACCTACAATGAGCAGTTCTTC.